This entry is about one T cell receptor beta chain. The antigen is unknown. The CDR3 length is 14 residues. Germline-derived CDR1 and CDR2 are LNHDA and SQIVND (reference sequence). Trimming at V came to 7 bases and at J to 0 bases, leaving 5 bases not matched to a gene. This sample is drawn from a study of T cell responses to AZD1222 COVID-19 vaccine. Study outcomes and limitations: Spike-specific TCR breadth and depth grew following two AZD1222 doses.

Method: immunoSEQ multiplex PCR; TCRdb's copy keeps in-frame clones and lacks some. The sample includes 180,000 or so clones, more than 80% seen only once; the top ten take about 2.8%. The clonotype originates from an adult in good health. The chain links TRBV19 to TRBJ1-1; 7 bases fit TRBD1. Sequencing was performed on peripheral blood, taken on day 0 of AZD1222 vaccination. The CDR3 loop is CASTLTGMNTEAFF. DNA of the CDR3: TGTGCCAGTACCCTGACAGGGATGAACACTGAAGCTTTCTTT.